The present T cell receptor (beta chain) was sequenced within a study of blood T cell repertoires in COVID-19 (dated by TCRdb to 2020 to 2022). Looking at the study overall: Samples from collaborators originated in the United States, Italy and Spain and spanned both the acute and convalescent phases of COVID-19. The material from the prospective study consisted of cDNA or gDNA derived from T cells, B-cell-depleted T cells, or PBMCs. Deeply sampled blood TCRbeta repertoires from subjects exposed to, actively infected with, or recovered from COVID-19 were included in the dataset. The repertoires were released in a freely available public database intended as a resource for research on the immune response to SARS-CoV-2. Samples were obtained from the ongoing ImmuneRACE study (first 160 participants) and from 1,254 subjects provided by 6 global collaborators. A de-identified subject ID, COVID-19 status, age in years and sex were almost always included in the sample metadata. Where available, HLA class I and class II types were taken from metadata supplied by the sample provider and were not determined by assay-based typing.

General findings and caveats noted by the study authors: The amount of clinical and demographic metadata varied by source and participant and was provided uncurated.

A second Seattle source provided samples from volunteer blood donors who had recovered from COVID-19. Each collaborating institution followed its own protocols to collect whole blood in K2EDTA tubes. For TCRbeta analysis, collaborators shipped samples in one of three forms: frozen whole blood, isolated PBMCs, or DNA extracted from either of those sample types. The junction shows trimming of 4 bases on V and 2 bases on J, plus 6 bases between the germline ends. The CDR1 and CDR2 encoded by the germline V gene (reference sequence) are LGHDT and YNNKEL. Including cysteine and phenylalanine, the CDR3 has 12 amino acids. Just CDR3 DNA is preserved here, 36 bases in frame from base 1. TCRbeta CDR3 regions were amplified from genomic DNA by means of the immunoSEQ Assay, a bias-controlled multiplex PCR. The authors processed their data as follows. Nucleated cell counts per sample were estimated from amplification of reference gene primers within the assay. To quantify the absolute abundance of each unique TCRbeta CDR3 rearrangement, sequence reads were collapsed and filtered. For each sample, productive Simpson clonality was calculated as the square root of Simpson's diversity index across productive rearrangements. Sourced from immuneACCESS, this table was stored by TCRdb with only in-frame sequences that have V and J called. A share of the clones is absent; for the studies checked, an unresolved V gene accounts for under half, and the remainder has no known explanation. V and J calls and clone size are given by that table; D and trimming were obtained from the DNA. The sample table lists about 240,000 clones, around 87% of them with a count of one. Approximately 7.5% of the sample belongs to the ten largest clones.

A word on this clone: Its antigen is unknown. Base-call qualities are not available, and no considerably larger clone is one nucleotide away. The same CDR3 can be traced to other DNA sequences in this sample.

The chain couples TRBV3-1 (or the pseudogene TRBV3-2) to TRBJ2-7; the D gene is unclear. The sequenced sample was peripheral blood. The sequence came from a man between 60 and 70 years old who had recovered from COVID-19. The base sequence is TGTGCCAGCAGCCCCCGCGCCTACGAGCAGTACTTC. Its amino acids are CASSPRAYEQYF.